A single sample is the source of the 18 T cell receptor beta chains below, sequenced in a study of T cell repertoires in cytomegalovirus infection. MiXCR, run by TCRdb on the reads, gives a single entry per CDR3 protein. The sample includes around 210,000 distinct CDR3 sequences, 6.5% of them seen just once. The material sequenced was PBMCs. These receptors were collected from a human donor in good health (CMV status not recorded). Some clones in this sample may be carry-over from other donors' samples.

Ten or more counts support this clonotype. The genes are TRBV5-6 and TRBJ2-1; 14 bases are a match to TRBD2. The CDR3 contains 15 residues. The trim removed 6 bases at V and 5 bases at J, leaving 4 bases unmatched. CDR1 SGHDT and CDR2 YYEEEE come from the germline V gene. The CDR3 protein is CASNGLAGGHNEQFF. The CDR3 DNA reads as TGTGCCAGCAACGGACTAGCGGGGGGACACAATGAGCAGTTCTTC.

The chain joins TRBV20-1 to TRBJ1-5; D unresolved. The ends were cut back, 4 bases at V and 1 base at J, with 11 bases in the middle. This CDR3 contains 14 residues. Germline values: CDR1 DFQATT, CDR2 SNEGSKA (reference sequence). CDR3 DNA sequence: TGCAGTGCTAAGATGGTGAACAGCAATCAGCCCCAGCATTTT. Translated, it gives CSAKMVNSNQPQHF.

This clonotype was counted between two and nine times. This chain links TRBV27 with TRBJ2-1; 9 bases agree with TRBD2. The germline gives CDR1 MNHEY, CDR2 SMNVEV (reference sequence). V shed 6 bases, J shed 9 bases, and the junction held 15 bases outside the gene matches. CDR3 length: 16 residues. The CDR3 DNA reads TGTGCCAGCAGGAAAGGTGGCGGGGGGGGCCAGGGTGAGCAGTTCTTC. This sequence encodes CASRKGGGGGQGEQFF.

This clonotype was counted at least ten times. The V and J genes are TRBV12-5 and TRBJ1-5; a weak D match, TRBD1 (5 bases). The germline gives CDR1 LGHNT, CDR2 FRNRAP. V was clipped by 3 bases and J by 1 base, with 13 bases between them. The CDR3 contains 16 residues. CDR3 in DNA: TGTGCTAGTGGTTTCCACGGGGGGATCAGCAATCAGCCCCAGCATTTT. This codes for CASGFHGGISNQPQHF.

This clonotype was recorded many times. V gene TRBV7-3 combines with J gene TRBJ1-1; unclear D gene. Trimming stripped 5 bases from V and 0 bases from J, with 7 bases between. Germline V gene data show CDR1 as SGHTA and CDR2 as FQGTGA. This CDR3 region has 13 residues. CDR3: CASSATVNTEAFF. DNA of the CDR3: TGTGCCAGCAGCGCCACAGTGAACACTGAAGCTTTCTTT.

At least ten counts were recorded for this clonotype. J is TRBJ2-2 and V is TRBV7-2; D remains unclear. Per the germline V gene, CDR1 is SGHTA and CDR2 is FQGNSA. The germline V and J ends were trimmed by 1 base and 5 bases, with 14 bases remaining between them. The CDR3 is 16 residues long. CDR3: CASSLVRVAGTGELFF. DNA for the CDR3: TGTGCCAGCAGCTTAGTTCGGGTAGCTGGGACCGGGGAGCTGTTTTTT.

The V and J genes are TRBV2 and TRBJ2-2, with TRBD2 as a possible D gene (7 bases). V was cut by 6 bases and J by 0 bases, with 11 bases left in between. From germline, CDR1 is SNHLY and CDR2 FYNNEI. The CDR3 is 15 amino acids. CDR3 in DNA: TGTGCCAGCAGGGGGGGGCCCGCGAACACCGGGGAGCTGTTTTTT. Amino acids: CASRGGPANTGELFF.

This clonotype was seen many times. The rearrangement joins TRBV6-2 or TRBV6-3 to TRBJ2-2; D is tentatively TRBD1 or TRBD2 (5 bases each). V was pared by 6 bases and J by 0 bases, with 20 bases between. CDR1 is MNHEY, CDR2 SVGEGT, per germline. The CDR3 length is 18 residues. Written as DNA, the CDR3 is TGTGCCAGCAGCGAGAGCAGAACAGGACTCTCGAACACCGGGGAGCTGTTTTTT. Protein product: CASSESRTGLSNTGELFF.

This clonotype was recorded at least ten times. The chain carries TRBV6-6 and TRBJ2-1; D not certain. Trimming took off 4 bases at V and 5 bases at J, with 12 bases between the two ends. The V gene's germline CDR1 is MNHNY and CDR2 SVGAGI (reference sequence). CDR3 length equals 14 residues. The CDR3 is CASSLSPLDNEQFF. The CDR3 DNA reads TGTGCCAGCAGTTTAAGTCCCCTCGACAATGAGCAGTTCTTC.

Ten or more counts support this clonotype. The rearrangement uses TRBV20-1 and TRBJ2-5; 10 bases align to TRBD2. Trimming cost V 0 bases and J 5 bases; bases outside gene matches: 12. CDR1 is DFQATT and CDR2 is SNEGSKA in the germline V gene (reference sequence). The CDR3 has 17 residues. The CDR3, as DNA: TGCAGTGCTAGAGATGGGCTAGCGGGGGTTACCGGGGAGACCCAGTACTTC. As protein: CSARDGLAGVTGETQYF.

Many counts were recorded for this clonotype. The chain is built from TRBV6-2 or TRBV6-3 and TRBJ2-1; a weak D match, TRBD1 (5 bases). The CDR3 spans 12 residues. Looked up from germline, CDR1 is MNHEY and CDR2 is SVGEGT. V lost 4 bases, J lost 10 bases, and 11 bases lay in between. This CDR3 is CASSSGSGEQFF. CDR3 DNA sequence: TGTGCCAGCAGTTCAGGGTCAGGAGAGCAGTTCTTC.

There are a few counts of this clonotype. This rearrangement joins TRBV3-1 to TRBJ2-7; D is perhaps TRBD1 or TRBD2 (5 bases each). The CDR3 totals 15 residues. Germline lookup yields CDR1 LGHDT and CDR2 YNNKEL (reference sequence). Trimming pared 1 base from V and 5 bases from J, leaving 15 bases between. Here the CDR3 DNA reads TGTGCCAGCAGCCAAGCGATAGGGACCTTTGACGAGCAGTACTTC. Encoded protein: CASSQAIGTFDEQYF.

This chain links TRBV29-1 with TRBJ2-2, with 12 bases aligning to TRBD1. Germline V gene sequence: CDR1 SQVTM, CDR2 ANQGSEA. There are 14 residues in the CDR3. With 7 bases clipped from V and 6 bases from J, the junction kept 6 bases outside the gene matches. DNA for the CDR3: TGCAGCGCTGGGGGACAGGGGGCGGCCGGGGAGCTGTTTTTT. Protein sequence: CSAGGQGAAGELFF.

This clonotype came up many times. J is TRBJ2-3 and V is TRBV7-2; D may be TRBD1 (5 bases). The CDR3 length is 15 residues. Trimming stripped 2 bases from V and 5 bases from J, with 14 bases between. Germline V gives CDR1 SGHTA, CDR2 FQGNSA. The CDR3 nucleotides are TGTGCCAGCAGCTTATCGATGGGGCGAGGAGATACGCAGTATTTT. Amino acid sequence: CASSLSMGRGDTQYF.

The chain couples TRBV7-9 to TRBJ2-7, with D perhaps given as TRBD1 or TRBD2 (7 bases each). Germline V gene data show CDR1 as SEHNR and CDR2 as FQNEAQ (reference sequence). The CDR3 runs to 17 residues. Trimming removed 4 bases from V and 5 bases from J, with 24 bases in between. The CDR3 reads CASSSEGAQGLFNEQYF. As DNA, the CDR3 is TGTGCCAGCAGCTCAGAGGGGGCGCAGGGACTATTCAACGAGCAGTACTTC.

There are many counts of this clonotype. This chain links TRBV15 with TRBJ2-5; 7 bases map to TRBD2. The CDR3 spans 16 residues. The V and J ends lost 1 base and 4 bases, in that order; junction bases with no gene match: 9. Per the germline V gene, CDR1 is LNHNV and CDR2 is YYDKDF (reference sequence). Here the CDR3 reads CATSRGASGFRETQYF. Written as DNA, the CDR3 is TGTGCCACCAGCAGAGGGGCTAGCGGATTTCGAGAGACCCAGTACTTC.

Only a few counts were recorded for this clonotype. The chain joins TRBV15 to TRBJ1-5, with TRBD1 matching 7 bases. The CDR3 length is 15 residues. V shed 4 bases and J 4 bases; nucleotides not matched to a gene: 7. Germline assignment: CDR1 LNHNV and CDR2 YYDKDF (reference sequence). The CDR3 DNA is TGTGCCACCAGCATCGACAGGGTTGGTAATCAGCCCCAGCATTTT. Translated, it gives CATSIDRVGNQPQHF.

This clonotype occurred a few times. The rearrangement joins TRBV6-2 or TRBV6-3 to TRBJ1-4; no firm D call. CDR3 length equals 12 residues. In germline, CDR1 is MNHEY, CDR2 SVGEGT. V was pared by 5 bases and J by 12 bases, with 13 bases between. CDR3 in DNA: TGTGCCAGCAGTCCGACGGGGATTGAACTGTTTTTT. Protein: CASSPTGIELFF.